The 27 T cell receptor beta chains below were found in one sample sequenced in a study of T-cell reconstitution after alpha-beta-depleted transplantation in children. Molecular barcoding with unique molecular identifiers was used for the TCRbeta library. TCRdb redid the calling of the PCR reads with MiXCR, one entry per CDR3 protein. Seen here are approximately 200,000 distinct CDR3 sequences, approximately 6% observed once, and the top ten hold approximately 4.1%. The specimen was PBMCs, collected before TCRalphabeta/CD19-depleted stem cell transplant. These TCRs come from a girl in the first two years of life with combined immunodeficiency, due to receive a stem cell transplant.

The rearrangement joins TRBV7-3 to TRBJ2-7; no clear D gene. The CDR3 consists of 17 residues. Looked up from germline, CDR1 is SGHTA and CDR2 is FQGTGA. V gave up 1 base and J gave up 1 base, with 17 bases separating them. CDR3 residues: CASSLKSGTASSYEQYF. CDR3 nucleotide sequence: TGTGCCAGCAGCTTAAAATCCGGAACAGCCTCTTCCTACGAGCAGTACTTC.

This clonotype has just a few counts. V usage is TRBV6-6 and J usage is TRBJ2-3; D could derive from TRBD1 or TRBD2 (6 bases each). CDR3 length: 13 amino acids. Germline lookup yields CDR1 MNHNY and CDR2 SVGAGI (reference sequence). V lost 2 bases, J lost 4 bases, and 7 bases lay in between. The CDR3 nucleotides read TGTGCCAGCAGTTACGGGGGGCCAGATACGCAGTATTTT. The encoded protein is CASSYGGPDTQYF.

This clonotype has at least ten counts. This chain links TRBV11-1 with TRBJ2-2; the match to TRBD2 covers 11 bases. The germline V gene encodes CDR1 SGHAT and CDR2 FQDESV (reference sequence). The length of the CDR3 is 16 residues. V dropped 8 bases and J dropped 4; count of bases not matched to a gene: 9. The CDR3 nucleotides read TGTGCCAGCCTCGGGCTCCTAGCGGGAGGCACCGGGGAGCTGTTTTTT. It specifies CASLGLLAGGTGELFF.

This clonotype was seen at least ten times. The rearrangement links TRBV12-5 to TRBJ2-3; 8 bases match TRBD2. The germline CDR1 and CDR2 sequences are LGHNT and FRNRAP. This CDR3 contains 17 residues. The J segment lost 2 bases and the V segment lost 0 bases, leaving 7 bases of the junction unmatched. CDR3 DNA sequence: TGTGCTAGTGGTTTGGTACGTTCTAGCGGGTACACAGATACGCAGTATTTT. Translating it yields CASGLVRSSGYTDTQYF.

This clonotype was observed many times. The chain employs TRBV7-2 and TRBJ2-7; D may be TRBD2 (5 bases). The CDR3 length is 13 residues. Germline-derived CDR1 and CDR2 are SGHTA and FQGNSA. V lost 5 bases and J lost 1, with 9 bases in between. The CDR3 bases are TGTGCCAGCAGCCAGACGGGGTCCTACGAGCAGTACTTC. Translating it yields CASSQTGSYEQYF. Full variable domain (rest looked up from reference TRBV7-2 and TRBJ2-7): GAGVSQSPSNKVTEKGKDVELRCDPISGHTALYWYRQSLGQGLEFLIYFQGNSAPDKSGLPSDRFSAERTGGSVSTLTIQRTQQEDSAVYLCASSQTGSYEQYFGPGTRLTVT.

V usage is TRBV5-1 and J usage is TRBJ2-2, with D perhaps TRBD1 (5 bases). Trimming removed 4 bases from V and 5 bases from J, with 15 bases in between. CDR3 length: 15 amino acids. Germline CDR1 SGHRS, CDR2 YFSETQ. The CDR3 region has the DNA TGCGCCAGCAGCCTGGTGTTGAGGACAACCGGGGAGCTGTTTTTT. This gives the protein CASSLVLRTTGELFF.

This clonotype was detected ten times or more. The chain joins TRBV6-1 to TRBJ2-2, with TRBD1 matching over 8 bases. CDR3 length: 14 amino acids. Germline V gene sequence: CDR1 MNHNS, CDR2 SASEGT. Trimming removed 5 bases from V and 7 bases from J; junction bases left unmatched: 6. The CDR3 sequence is CASSPYRGFGELFF. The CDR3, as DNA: TGTGCCAGCAGTCCTTACAGGGGGTTCGGGGAGCTGTTTTTT.

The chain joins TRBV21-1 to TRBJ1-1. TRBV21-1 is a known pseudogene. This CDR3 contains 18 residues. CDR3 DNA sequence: TGTGCCAGCAGCAAACTGGACTTATCCGGGTACTTCAACACTGAAGCTTTCTTT. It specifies CASSKLDLSGYFNTEAFF.

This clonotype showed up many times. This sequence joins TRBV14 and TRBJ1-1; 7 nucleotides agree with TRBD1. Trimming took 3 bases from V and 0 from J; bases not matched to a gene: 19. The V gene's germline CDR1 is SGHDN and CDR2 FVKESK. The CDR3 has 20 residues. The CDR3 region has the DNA TGTGCCAGCAGCCAGGGCTTTAGGGGGCACTTTCAAGGAATGAACACTGAAGCTTTCTTT. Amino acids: CASSQGFRGHFQGMNTEAFF.

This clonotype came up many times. This CDR3 is CSARGATSVNNEQFF. The CDR3 DNA reads as TGCAGTGCTAGGGGCGCGACTAGCGTAAACAATGAGCAGTTCTTC. This chain uses TRBV20-1 with TRBJ2-1, with TRBD2 matching over 8 bases. Unmatched junction bases numbered 9, after V lost 3 bases and J lost 5 bases. The CDR3 spans 15 residues. Germline-derived CDR1 and CDR2 are DFQATT and SNEGSKA (reference sequence).

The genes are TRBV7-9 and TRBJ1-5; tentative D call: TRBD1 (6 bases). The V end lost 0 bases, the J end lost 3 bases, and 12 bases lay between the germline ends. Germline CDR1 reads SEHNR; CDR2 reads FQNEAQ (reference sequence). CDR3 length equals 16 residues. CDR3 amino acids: CASSLARGGNNQPQHF. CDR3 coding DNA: TGTGCCAGCAGCTTAGCGAGAGGGGGGAACAATCAGCCCCAGCATTTT.

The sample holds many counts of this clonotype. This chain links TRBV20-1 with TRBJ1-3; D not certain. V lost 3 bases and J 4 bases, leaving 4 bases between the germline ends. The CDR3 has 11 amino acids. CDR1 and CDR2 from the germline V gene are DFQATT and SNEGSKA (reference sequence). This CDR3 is CSASDGNTIYF. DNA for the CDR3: TGCAGTGCTAGTGACGGAAACACCATATATTTT.

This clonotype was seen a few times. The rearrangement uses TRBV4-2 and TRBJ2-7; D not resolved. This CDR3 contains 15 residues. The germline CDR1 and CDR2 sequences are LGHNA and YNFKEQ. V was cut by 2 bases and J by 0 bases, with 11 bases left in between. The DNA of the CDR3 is TGTGCCAGCAGCCAATGGCAGCTTTCCTCCTACGAGCAGTACTTC. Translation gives CASSQWQLSSYEQYF.

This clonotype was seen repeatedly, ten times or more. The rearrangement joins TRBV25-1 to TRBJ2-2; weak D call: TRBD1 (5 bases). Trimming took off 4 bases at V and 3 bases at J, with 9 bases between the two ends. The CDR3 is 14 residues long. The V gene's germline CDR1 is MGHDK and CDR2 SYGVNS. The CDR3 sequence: CASSARVDTGELFF. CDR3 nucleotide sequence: TGTGCCAGCAGTGCCAGGGTGGACACCGGGGAGCTGTTTTTT.

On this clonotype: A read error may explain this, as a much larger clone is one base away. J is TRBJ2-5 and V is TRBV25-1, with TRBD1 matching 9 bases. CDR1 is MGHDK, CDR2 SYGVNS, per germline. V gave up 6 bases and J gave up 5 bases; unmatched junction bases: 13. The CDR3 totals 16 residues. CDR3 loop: CASSDSGTGLGETQYF. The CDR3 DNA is TGTGCCAGCAGCGATTCCGGGACAGGGTTGGGGGAGACCCAGTACTTC.

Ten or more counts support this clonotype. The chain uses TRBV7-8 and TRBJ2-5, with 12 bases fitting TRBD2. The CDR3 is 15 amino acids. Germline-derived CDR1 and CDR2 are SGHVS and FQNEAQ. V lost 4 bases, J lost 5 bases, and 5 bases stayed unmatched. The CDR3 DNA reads TGTGCCAGCAGCTCGAGGACTAGCGGGATGGAGACCCAGTACTTC. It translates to CASSSRTSGMETQYF.

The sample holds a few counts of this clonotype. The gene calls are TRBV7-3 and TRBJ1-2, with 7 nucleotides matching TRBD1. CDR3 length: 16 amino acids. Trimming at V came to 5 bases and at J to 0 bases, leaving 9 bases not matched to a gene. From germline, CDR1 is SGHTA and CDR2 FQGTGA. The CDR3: CASSPTGTETNYGYTF. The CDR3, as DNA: TGTGCCAGCAGCCCAACAGGGACAGAGACTAACTATGGCTACACCTTC.

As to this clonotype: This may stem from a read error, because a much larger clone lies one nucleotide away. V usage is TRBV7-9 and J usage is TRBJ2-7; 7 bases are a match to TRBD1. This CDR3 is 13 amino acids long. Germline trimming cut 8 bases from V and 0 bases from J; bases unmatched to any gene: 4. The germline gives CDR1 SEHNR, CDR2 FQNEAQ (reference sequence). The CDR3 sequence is CASLGTVSYEQYF. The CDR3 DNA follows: TGTGCCAGCTTGGGGACAGTCTCCTACGAGCAGTACTTC.

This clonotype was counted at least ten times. The CDR3 coding sequence is TGTGCCACCAGTGATTCGGGTCAGAATGAGCAGTTCTTC. Translating gives CATSDSGQNEQFF. The rearrangement joins TRBV24-1 to TRBJ2-1; the D is unclear. V gave up 2 bases and J gave up 7 bases, with 8 bases separating them. The germline CDR1 and CDR2 sequences are KGHDR and SFDVKD. CDR3 length equals 13 residues.

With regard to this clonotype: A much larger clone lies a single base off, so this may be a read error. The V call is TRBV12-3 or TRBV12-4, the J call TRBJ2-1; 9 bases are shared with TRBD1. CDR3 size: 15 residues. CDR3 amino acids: CASSPGQGYYKEQFF. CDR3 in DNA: TGTGCCAGCAGCCCGGGACAGGGCTATTACAAAGAGCAGTTCTTC.

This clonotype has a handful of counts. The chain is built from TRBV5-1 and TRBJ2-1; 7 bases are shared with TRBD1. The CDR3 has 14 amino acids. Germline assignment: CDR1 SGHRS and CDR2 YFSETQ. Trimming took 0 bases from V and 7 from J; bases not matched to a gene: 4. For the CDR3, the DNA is TGCGCCAGCAGCTTGGATGCAGGGGGAAATGAGCAGTTCTTC. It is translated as CASSLDAGGNEQFF.

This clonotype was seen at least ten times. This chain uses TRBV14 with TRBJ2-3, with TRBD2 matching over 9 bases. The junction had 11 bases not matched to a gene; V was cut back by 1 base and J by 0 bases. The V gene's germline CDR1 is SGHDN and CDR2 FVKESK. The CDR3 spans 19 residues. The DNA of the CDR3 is TGTGCCAGCAGCCAAGTCGGATCGACTAGCGGCACTAGCACAGATACGCAGTATTTT. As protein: CASSQVGSTSGTSTDTQYF.

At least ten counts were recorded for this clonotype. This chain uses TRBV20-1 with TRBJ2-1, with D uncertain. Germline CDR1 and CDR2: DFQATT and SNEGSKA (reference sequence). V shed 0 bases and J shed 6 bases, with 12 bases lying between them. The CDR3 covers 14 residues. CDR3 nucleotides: TGCAGTGCTAGAGATATTGCCAGGTTCAATGAGCAGTTCTTC. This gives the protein CSARDIARFNEQFF.

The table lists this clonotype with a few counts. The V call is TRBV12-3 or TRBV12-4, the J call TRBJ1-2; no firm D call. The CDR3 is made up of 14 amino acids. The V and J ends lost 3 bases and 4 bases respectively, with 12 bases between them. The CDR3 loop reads CASSLGFLGYGYTF. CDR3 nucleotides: TGTGCCAGCAGTTTGGGGTTTTTGGGCTATGGCTACACCTTC.

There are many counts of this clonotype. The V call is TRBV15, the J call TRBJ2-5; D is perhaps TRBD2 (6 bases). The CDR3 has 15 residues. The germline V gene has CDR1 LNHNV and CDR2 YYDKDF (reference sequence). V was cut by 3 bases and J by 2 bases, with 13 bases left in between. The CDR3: CATSSMAGWQETQYF. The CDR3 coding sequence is TGTGCCACCAGCAGTATGGCGGGGTGGCAAGAGACCCAGTACTTC.

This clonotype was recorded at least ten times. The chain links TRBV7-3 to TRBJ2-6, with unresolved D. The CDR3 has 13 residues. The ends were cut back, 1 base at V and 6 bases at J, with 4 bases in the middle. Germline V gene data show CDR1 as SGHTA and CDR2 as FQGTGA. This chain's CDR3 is CASSLNPANVLTF. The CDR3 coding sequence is TGTGCCAGCAGCTTAAATCCGGCCAACGTCCTGACTTTC.

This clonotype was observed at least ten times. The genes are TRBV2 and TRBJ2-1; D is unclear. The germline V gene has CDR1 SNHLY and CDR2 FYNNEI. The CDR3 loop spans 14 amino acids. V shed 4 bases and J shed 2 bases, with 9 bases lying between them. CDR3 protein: CASSAGGTYNEQFF. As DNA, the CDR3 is TGTGCCAGCAGTGCGGGTGGCACCTACAATGAGCAGTTCTTC.